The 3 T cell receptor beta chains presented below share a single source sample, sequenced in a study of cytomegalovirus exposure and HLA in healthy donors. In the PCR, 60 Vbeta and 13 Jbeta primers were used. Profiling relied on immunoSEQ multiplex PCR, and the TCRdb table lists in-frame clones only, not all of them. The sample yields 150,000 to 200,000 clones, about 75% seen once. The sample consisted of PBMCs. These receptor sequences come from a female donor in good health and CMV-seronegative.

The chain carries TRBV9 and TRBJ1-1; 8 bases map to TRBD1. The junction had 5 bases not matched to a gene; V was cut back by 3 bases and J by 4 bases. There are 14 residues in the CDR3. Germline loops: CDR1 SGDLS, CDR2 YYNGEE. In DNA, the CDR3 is TGTGCCAGCAGCGGGTCCGGACAGGGCACTGAAGCTTTCTTT. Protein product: CASSGSGQGTEAFF.

CDR3 in DNA: TGTGCCAGCAGTTCCCCCTACGAGCAGTACTTC. Its translation: CASSSPYEQYF. J is TRBJ2-5 and V is TRBV2; D remains unclear. Near its end, the DNA agrees better with TRBJ2-7, so the J call may be wrong. The CDR3 runs 11 residues. CDR1 and CDR2 from the germline V gene are SNHLY and FYNNEI.

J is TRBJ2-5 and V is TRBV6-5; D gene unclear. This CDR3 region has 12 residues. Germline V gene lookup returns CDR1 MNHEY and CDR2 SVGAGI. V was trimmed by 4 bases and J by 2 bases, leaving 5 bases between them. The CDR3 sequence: CASSWSQETQYF. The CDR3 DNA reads TGTGCCAGCAGTTGGAGTCAAGAGACCCAGTACTTC.